This T cell receptor beta chain was observed in a study of control samples from healthy donors and cancer patients. Clones were read by immunoSEQ multiplex PCR, and TCRdb kept only the in-frame ones, dropping some. The table records more than 95,000 clones, 80% to 95% of them present only once. J was trimmed by 4 bases and V by 2 bases; bases with no gene match: 3. Looked up from germline, CDR1 is SGHRS and CDR2 is YFSETQ. The CDR3 is 15 amino acids. Sequencing used PBMCs. This sequence was found in an older man with head and neck cancer. This chain connects TRBV5-1 to TRBJ2-3; 11 bases align to TRBD1. The CDR3 region has the DNA TGCGCCAGCAGCTTTGGGGACAGGGGGGCAGATACGCAGTATTTT. It encodes CASSFGDRGADTQYF.